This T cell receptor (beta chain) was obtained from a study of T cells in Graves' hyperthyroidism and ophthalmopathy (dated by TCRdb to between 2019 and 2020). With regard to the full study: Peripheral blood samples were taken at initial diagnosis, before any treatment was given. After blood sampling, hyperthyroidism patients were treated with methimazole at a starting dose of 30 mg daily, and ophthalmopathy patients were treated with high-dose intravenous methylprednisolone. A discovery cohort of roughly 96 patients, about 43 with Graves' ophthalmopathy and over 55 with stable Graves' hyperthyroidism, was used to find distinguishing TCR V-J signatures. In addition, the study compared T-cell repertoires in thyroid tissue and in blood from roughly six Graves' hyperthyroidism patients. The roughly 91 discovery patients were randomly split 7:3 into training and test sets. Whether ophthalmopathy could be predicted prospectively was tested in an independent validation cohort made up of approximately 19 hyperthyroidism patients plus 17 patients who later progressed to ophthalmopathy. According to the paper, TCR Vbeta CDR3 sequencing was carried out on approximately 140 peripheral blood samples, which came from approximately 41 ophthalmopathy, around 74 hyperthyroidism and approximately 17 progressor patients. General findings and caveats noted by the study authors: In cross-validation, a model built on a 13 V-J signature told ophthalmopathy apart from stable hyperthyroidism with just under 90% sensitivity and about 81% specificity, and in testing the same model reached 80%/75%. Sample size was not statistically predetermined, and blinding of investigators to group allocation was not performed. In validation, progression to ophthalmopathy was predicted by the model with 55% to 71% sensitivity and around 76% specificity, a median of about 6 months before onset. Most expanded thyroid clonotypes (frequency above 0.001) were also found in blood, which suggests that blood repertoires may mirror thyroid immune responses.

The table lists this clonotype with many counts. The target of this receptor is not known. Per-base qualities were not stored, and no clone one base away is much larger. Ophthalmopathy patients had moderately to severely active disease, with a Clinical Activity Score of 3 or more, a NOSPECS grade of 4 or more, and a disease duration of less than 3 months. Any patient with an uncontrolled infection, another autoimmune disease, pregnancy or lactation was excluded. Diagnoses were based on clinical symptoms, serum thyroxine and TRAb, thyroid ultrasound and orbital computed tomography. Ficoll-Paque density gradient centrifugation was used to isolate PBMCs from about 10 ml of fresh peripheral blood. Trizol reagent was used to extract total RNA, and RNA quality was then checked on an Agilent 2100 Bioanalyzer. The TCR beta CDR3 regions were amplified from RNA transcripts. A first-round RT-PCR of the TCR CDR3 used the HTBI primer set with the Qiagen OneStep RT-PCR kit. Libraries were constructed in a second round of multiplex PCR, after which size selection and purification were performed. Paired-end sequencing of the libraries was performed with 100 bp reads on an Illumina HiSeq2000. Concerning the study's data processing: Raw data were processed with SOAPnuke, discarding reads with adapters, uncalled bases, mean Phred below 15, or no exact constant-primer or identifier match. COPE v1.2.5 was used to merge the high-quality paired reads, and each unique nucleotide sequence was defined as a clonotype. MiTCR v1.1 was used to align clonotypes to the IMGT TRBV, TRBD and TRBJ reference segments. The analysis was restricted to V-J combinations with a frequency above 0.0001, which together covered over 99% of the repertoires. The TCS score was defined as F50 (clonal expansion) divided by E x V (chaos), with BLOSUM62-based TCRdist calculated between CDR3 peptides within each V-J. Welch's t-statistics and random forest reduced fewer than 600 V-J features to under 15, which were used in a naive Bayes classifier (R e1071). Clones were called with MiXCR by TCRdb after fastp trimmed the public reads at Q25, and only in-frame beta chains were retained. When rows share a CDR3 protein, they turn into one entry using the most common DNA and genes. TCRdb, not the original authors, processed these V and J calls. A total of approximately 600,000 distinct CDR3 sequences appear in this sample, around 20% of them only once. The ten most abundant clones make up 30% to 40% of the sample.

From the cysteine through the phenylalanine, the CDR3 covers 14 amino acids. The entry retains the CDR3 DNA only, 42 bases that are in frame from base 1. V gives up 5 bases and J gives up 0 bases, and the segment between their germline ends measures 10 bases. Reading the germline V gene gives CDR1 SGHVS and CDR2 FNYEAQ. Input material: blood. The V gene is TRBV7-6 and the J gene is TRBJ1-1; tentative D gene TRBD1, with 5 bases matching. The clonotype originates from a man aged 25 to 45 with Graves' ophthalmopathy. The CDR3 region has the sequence CASSPGGLNTEAFF. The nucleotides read TGTGCCAGCAGCCCTGGGGGTTTGAACACTGAAGCTTTCTTT. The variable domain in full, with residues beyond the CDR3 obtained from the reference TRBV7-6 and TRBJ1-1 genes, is GAGVSQSPRYKVTKRGQDVALRCDPISGHVSLYWYRQALGQGPEFLTYFNYEAQQDKSGLPNDRFSAERPEGSISTLTIQRTEQRDSAMYRCASSPGGLNTEAFFGQGTRLTVV.